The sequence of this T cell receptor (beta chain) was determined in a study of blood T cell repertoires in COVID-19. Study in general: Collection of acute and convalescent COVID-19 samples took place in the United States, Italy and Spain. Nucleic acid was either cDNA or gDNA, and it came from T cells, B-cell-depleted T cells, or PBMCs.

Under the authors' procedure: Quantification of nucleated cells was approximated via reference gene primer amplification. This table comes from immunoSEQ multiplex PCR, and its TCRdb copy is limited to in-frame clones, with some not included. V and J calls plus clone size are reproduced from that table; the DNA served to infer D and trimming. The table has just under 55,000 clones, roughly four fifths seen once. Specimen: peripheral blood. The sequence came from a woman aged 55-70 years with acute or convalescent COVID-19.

The CDR3: CASSSGLAGGGEFF. In DNA, the CDR3 is TGTGCCAGCAGCTCGGGACTAGCGGGAGGGGGTGAGTTCTTC. The V call is TRBV5-4, the J call TRBJ2-1, with 16 bases aligning to TRBD2. Looked up from germline, CDR1 is SGHNT and CDR2 is YYREEE (reference sequence). The junction had 5 bases not matched to a gene; V was cut back by 3 bases and J by 14 bases. This CDR3 has 14 amino acids.